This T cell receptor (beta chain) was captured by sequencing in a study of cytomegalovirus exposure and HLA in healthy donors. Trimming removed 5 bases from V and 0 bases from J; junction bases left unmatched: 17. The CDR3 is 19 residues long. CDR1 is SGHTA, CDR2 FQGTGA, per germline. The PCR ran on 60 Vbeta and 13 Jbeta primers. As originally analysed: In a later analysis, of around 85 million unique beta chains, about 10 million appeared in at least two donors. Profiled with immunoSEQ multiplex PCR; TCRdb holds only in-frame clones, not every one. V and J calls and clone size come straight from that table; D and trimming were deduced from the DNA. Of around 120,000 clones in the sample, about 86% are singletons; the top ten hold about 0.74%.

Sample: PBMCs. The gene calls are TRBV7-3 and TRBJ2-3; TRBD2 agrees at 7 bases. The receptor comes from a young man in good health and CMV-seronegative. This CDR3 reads CASSLMGLLGSGSTDTQYF. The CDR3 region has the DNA TGTGCCAGCAGCCTTATGGGCCTACTTGGTAGCGGGAGCACAGATACGCAGTATTTT.